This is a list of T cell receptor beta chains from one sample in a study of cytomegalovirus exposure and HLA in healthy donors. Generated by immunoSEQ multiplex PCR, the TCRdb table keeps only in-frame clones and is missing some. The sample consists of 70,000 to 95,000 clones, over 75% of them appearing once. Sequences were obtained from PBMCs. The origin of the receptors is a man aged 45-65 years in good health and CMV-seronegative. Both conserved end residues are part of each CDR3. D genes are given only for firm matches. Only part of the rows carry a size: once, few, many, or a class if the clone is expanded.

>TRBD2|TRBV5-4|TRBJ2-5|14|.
CASTRGGAGETQYF
TGTGCCAGCACACGCGGGGGGGCGGGGGAGACCCAGTACTTC
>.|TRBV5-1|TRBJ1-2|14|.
CASTLGEGSYGYTF
TGCGCCAGCACCCTCGGGGAGGGAAGTTATGGCTACACCTTC
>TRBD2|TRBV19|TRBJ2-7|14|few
CASSISGGPYEQYF
TGTGCCAGTAGTATTAGCGGGGGACCCTACGAGCAGTACTTC
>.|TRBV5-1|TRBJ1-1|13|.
CASSLDAAREAFF
TGCGCCAGCAGCTTGGATGCCGCGCGGGAAGCTTTCTTT
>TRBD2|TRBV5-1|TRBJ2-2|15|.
CASEMGLVNTGELFF
TGCGCCAGCGAAATGGGACTAGTGAACACCGGGGAGCTGTTTTTT
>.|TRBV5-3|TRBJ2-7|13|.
CARSLVNFYEQYF
TGTGCCAGAAGCTTGGTTAACTTCTACGAGCAGTACTTC
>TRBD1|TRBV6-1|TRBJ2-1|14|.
CASSQGALIDEQFF
TGTGCCAGCAGCCAGGGGGCGCTTATCGATGAGCAGTTCTTC
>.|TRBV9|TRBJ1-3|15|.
CASSVGRKSGNTIYF
TGTGCCAGCAGCGTAGGGAGGAAGTCTGGAAACACCATATATTTT
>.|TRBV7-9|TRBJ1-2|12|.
CASSSKAVSYTF
TGTGCCAGCAGCTCAAAGGCGGTTAGCTACACCTTC
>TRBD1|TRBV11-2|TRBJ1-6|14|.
CASSFEQGNSPLHF
TGTGCCAGCAGCTTTGAACAGGGGAATTCACCCCTCCACTTT
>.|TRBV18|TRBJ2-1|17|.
CASSPRTRQSSYNEQFF
TGTGCCAGCTCACCACGGACTCGTCAGAGCTCCTACAATGAGCAGTTCTTC
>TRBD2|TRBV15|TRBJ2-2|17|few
CATSRPLGTSGTGELFF
TGTGCCACCAGCCGGCCCCTGGGGACTAGCGGGACCGGGGAGCTGTTTTTT
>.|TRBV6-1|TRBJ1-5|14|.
CASSEVPGNQPQHF
TGTGCCAGCAGTGAGGTCCCGGGCAATCAGCCCCAGCATTTT
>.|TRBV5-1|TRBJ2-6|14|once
CASSLTPGANVLTF
TGCGCCAGCAGCTTAACACCTGGGGCCAACGTCCTGACTTTC
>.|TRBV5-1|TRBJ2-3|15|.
CASSPAVSPTDTQYF
TGCGCCAGCAGCCCAGCGGTTTCCCCAACAGATACGCAGTATTTT
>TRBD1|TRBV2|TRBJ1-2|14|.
CASRVGQGSYGYTF
TGTGCCAGCAGGGTAGGACAGGGGAGCTATGGCTACACCTTC
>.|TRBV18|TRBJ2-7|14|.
CASSPRTSSYEQYF
TGTGCCAGCTCACCAAGGACATCTTCCTACGAGCAGTACTTC
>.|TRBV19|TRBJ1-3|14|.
CASSMGGSGNTIYF
TGTGCCAGTAGTATGGGGGGATCTGGAAACACCATATATTTT
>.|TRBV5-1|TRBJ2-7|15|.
CASTPDWLPPYEQYF
TGCGCCAGCACACCGGACTGGCTCCCCCCCTACGAGCAGTACTTC
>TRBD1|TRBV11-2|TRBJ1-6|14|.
CASSAGGNNSPLHF
TGTGCCAGCAGCGCAGGGGGCAATAATTCACCCCTCCACTTT
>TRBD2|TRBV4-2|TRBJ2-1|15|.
CASSQASGGYNEQFF
TGTGCCAGCAGCCAGGCCAGCGGGGGGTACAATGAGCAGTTCTTC
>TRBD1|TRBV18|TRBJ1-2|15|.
CASSPVQGADYGYTF
TGTGCCAGCTCGCCCGTACAGGGGGCCGACTATGGCTACACCTTC
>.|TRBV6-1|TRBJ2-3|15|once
CASSEVGRTADTQYF
TGTGCCAGCAGTGAAGTTGGCAGGACAGCAGATACGCAGTATTTT
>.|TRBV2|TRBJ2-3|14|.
CASSAGTSTDTQYF
TGTGCCAGCAGTGCGGGTACTAGCACAGATACGCAGTATTTT
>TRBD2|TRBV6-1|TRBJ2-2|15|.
CASSVGLAGTGELFF
TGTGCCAGCAGTGTCGGACTAGCGGGCACCGGGGAGCTGTTTTTT
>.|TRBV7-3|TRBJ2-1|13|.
CASSPGGYNEQFF
TGTGCCAGCAGCCCCGGGGGCTACAATGAGCAGTTCTTC
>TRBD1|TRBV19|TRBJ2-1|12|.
CASETGGYEQFF
TGTGCCAGTGAAACAGGGGGGTATGAGCAGTTCTTC
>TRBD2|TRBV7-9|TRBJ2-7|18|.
CASSSTLTSGERPYEQYF
TGTGCCAGCAGCTCCACCTTGACTAGCGGGGAACGCCCCTACGAGCAGTACTTC
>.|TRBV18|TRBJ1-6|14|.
CASSGSSYNSPLHF
TGTGCCAGCTCGGGGAGCTCCTATAATTCACCCCTCCACTTT
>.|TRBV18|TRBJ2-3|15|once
CASSPGASGTDTQYF
TGTGCCAGCTCACCAGGGGCTAGCGGCACAGATACGCAGTATTTT
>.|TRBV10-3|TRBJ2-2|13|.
CAISGRNPGELFF
TGTGCCATCAGTGGTCGTAACCCGGGAGAGCTGTTTTTT
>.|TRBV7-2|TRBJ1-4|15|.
CASSPWTQGLEKLFF
TGTGCCAGCAGCCCCTGGACCCAGGGCCTAGAAAAACTGTTTTTT
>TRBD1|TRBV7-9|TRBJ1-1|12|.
CASSSGSGGAFF
TGTGCCAGCAGCTCAGGGTCAGGGGGAGCTTTCTTT
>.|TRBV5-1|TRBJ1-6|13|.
CASGAGRNSPLHF
TGCGCCAGCGGCGCAGGGCGTAATTCACCCCTCCACTTT
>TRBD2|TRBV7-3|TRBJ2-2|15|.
CASSPGLAGTGELFF
TGTGCCAGCAGCCCGGGACTAGCGGGGACCGGGGAGCTGTTTTTT
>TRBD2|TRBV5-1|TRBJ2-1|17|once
CASSFQLAGGHSNEQFF
TGCGCCAGCAGCTTCCAACTAGCGGGGGGGCACTCCAATGAGCAGTTCTTC
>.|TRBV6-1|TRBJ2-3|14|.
CASSELLSTDTQYF
TGTGCCAGCAGTGAACTGTTAAGCACAGATACGCAGTATTTT
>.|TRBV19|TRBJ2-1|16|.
CASSPLGLVPGYGQFF
TGTGCCAGTAGTCCATTGGGGCTGGTTCCCGGCTATGGGCAGTTCTTC
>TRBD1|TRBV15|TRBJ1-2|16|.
CATSRDRVGQLYGYTF
TGTGCCACCAGCAGAGACCGGGTGGGACAGCTCTATGGCTACACCTTC
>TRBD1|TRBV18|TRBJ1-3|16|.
CASSRPGQRSGNTIYF
TGTGCCAGCTCACGACCGGGACAGCGCTCTGGAAACACCATATATTTT
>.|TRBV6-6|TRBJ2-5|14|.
CASSYSQLQETQYF
TGTGCCAGCAGTTACTCCCAGTTACAAGAGACCCAGTACTTC
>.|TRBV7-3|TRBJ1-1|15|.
CASSLSPGLDTEAFF
TGTGCCAGCAGCTTGAGCCCCGGACTGGACACTGAAGCTTTCTTT
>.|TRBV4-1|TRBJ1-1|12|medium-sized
CASSGGETEAFF
TGCGCCAGCAGCGGGGGGGAGACTGAAGCTTTCTTT
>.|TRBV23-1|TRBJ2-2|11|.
CASRRTGELFF
TGCGCCAGCAGGCGTACCGGGGAGCTGTTTTTT